This T cell receptor (beta chain) originates from a study of human T cells and chemical hapten exposure. Regarding the study as a whole: Relative to controls, expanded TCRs formed significantly more large CDR3 similarity clusters.

This CDR3 contains 14 residues. V dropped 4 bases and J dropped 5; count of bases not matched to a gene: 6. CDR1 and CDR2 (germline): SGHNT, YYREEE (reference sequence). What the library attached to individual cDNA molecules were unique molecular identifiers. TCRdb reprocessed the RACE reads via MiXCR and lists one record per CDR3 protein. Seen here are about 90,000 distinct CDR3 sequences, approximately 10% observed once, and the top ten hold less than 2.5%. This clonotype showed up just a few times. Its antigen is not known. The time point denotes: patch test 1, 2 weeks after DPC sensitization. Treatment: therapeutic diphenylcyclopropenone sensitization with weekly scalp DPC. Donation of samples came from alopecia patients who were 18 to 70 years old and suitable for DPC.

This TCR was recovered from a middle-aged man with alopecia areata. Some clones in this sample may be carry-over from other donors' samples. Specimen: whole blood, collected in connection with sensitization to the hapten diphenylcyclopropenone (DPC). The chain is built from TRBV5-4 and TRBJ1-2; 9 bases align to TRBD1. This CDR3 reads CASSLTGGGYGYTF. In DNA, the CDR3 is TGTGCCAGCAGCCTTACAGGGGGCGGTTATGGCTACACCTTC.